This T cell receptor (beta chain) was sequenced during a study of blood T cell repertoires in COVID-19. Overall study: Some COVID-19 samples were acute and others convalescent; all came from the United States, Italy and Spain. Nucleic acid was either cDNA or gDNA, and it came from T cells, B-cell-depleted T cells, or PBMCs.

Germline V gene lookup returns CDR1 LGHNA and CDR2 YSLEER. Trimming removed 0 bases at V and 7 bases at J, with 18 bases between. The CDR3 runs to 16 residues. Per the study methods: It was from reference gene primer amplification that nucleated cell counts were estimated. This table comes from immunoSEQ multiplex PCR, and its TCRdb copy is limited to in-frame clones, with some not included. That table furnishes V, J and clone size, whereas the DNA furnished D and trimming. The sample holds 270,000 or so clones; 80% to 90% are singletons and the top ten take over 9%. Material: peripheral blood. The receptor comes from a woman aged 45-65 years who had recovered from COVID-19. V usage is TRBV4-3 and J usage is TRBJ1-1, with D maybe TRBD1 (5 bases). CDR3 nucleotide sequence: TGCGCCAGCAGCCAAGATCTTTGGGGGGTAGAGAATGAAGCTTTCTTT. Protein: CASSQDLWGVENEAFF.